Each of the 15 T cell receptor beta chains below was sequenced from the same sample in a study of blood T cell repertoires in COVID-19. TCRdb's table, derived via immunoSEQ multiplex PCR, lists solely in-frame clones and lacks some. The profile shows about 72,000 clones, nearly 90% of them singletons. Sample: peripheral blood. The receptors here all came from a man over 45 with acute or convalescent COVID-19.

The V call is TRBV30, the J call TRBJ1-6; no clear D. Germline V gene data show CDR1 as GTSNPN and CDR2 as SVGIG (reference sequence). Deletions cut 4 bases from V and 3 bases from J, with 4 bases between. This CDR3 is 12 amino acids long. CDR3: CAWTDYNSPLHF. CDR3 bases: TGTGCCTGGACAGACTATAATTCACCCCTCCACTTT.

The rearrangement uses TRBV7-2 and TRBJ1-2, with 7 positions matching TRBD1. This CDR3 contains 16 residues. With 1 base clipped from V and 4 bases from J, the junction kept 9 bases outside the gene matches. Germline V CDR1 and CDR2: SGHTA, FQGNSA. The CDR3 spells CASSLGGDSRLYGYTF. The DNA of the CDR3 is TGTGCCAGCAGCTTAGGGGGGGACAGCCGTCTCTATGGCTACACCTTC.

The J gene is TRBJ2-1, the V gene TRBV24-1; 10 nucleotides align to TRBD1. The V gene end was trimmed by 2 bases and the J gene end by 5 bases; junction bases not matched to a gene: 2. The CDR3 consists of 15 residues. Germline values: CDR1 KGHDR, CDR2 SFDVKD. CDR3 residues: CATSDWDRGNNEQFF. DNA of the CDR3: TGTGCCACCAGTGATTGGGACAGGGGTAACAATGAGCAGTTCTTC.

Worth noting for this clone: Additional DNA sequences in this sample encode the identical CDR3. V and J are TRBV5-8 and TRBJ1-6; tentatively, D is TRBD1 (5 bases). CDR1 is SGHTS, CDR2 YDEGEE, per germline. The CDR3 covers 14 residues. V was clipped by 1 base and J by 9 bases, with 11 bases between them. The CDR3 reads CASSLQGFLSPLHF. As DNA, the CDR3 is TGTGCCAGCAGCTTGCAGGGTTTTCTTTCACCCCTCCACTTT.

The chain combines TRBV7-6 with TRBJ1-2; D is perhaps TRBD1 (5 bases). Trimming took off 5 bases at V and 1 base at J, with 8 bases between the two ends. This CDR3 region has 13 residues. Germline V gene lookup returns CDR1 SGHVS and CDR2 FNYEAQ. The CDR3 bases are TGTGCCAGCAGCCAGGACATTAACTATGGCTACACCTTC. This encodes CASSQDINYGYTF. The variable domain in full, with the rest retrieved from reference TRBV7-6 and TRBJ1-2, is GAGVSQSPRYKVTKRGQDVALRCDPISGHVSLYWYRQALGQGPEFLTYFNYEAQQDKSGLPNDRFSAERPEGSISTLTIQRTEQRDSAMYRCASSQDINYGYTFGSGTRLTVV.

The CDR3 bases are TGTGCCAGCAGCCGAGGGATTAATGAAAAACTGTTTTTT. It specifies CASSRGINEKLFF. The gene calls are TRBV3-1 (or the pseudogene TRBV3-2) and TRBJ1-4, with unresolved D. The CDR3 is 13 amino acids. Trimming stripped 4 bases from V and 4 bases from J, with 7 bases between. Germline lookup yields CDR1 LGHDT and CDR2 YNNKEL (reference sequence).

This rearrangement joins TRBV27 to TRBJ2-7; 10 bases align to TRBD1. CDR1 is MNHEY, CDR2 SMNVEV, per germline (reference sequence). After removal of 5 bases from V and 4 bases from J, the junction contained 8 bases not matched to a gene. This CDR3 is 15 amino acids long. CDR3 coding DNA: TGTGCCAGCAGTACCGGGACAGGGGTTCCTTACGAGCAGTACTTC. This encodes CASSTGTGVPYEQYF.

This chain connects TRBV11-3 to TRBJ2-5; 13 bases fit TRBD2. V lost 5 bases and J lost 2; bases outside the gene matches: 11. There are 18 residues in the CDR3. CDR1 and CDR2 from the germline V gene are SGHNT and YENEEA. CDR3 loop: CASSPGLAGVTAQETQYF. CDR3 in DNA: TGTGCCAGCAGCCCTGGACTAGCGGGGGTTACGGCACAAGAGACCCAGTACTTC.

The rearrangement uses TRBV9 and TRBJ2-1; no firm D call. Germline V gene sequence: CDR1 SGDLS, CDR2 YYNGEE. The CDR3 is 15 residues long. The V end lost 0 bases, the J end lost 4 bases, and 11 bases lay between the germline ends. The CDR3 nucleotides are TGTGCCAGCAGCGTAGGCCTGAACGGTTACAATGAGCAGTTCTTC. Translation: CASSVGLNGYNEQFF.

The chain couples TRBV10-3 to TRBJ2-6; D might be TRBD1 (6 bases). The ends were cut back, 2 bases at V and 0 bases at J, with 8 bases in the middle. This CDR3 contains 16 residues. Germline assignment: CDR1 ENHRY and CDR2 SYGVKD. CDR3 sequence: CAISERDNSGANVLTF. As DNA, the CDR3 is TGTGCCATCAGTGAGAGGGACAACTCTGGGGCCAACGTCCTGACTTTC.

The chain recombines TRBV28 with TRBJ2-5; possibly TRBD1 for D (5 bases). V was trimmed by 2 bases and J by 5 bases, leaving 18 bases between them. CDR1 and CDR2 from the germline V gene are MDHEN and SYDVKM. This CDR3 comprises 16 residues. The CDR3 DNA sequence: TGTGCCAGCAGTTTAGGGGCAGTCAGTTTTGGGGAGACCCAGTACTTC. It encodes CASSLGAVSFGETQYF.

The CDR3 region has the DNA TGTGCCACCAGCAGAGATAGAGGGGGCTACGAGCAGTACTTC. It specifies CATSRDRGGYEQYF. The genes are TRBV15 and TRBJ2-7, with a possible D match to TRBD1 (6 bases). The CDR3 is 14 amino acids. Trimming took off 0 bases at V and 3 bases at J, with 9 bases between the two ends. The germline V gene encodes CDR1 LNHNV and CDR2 YYDKDF (reference sequence).

The rearrangement joins TRBV5-1 to TRBJ2-3; maybe TRBD2 (7 bases). The CDR3 runs to 14 residues. The V gene lost 4 bases and the J gene lost 5 bases, with 14 bases spanning the gap. Germline CDR1 and CDR2: SGHRS and YFSETQ. The CDR3 DNA follows: TGCGCCAGCAGCCACGGGGGGCGGGGAGATACGCAGTATTTT. As protein: CASSHGGRGDTQYF.

This rearrangement joins TRBV2 to TRBJ1-1; possibly TRBD1 for D (5 bases). The CDR3 spans 15 residues. V lost 2 bases to trimming and J lost 0 bases, with 10 bases between them. Per the germline V gene, CDR1 is SNHLY and CDR2 is FYNNEI. The CDR3 sequence is CASSELRTLNTEAFF. The CDR3 nucleotides are TGTGCCAGCAGTGAATTGAGGACATTGAACACTGAAGCTTTCTTT.

This clone has just one count. This chain joins TRBV2 and TRBJ1-1, with 12 bases matching TRBD1. Germline CDR1 and CDR2: SNHLY and FYNNEI. The trim removed 4 bases at V and 3 bases at J, leaving 3 bases unmatched. The CDR3 totals 15 residues. The CDR3 spells CASSGDRGQDTEAFF. For the CDR3, the DNA is TGTGCCAGCAGTGGGGACAGGGGGCAGGACACTGAAGCTTTCTTT.